A single sample is the source of the 2 T cell receptor beta chains below, sequenced in a study of cytomegalovirus exposure and HLA in healthy donors. Using immunoSEQ multiplex PCR, the repertoire was profiled, and TCRdb retains in-frame clones only, with some absent. The sample gives around 110,000 clones, about 87% of which show up once; 1.5% to 2% is in the top ten. Material for sequencing was PBMCs. All receptors derive from a woman in her late teens or twenties in good health and CMV-seropositive.

The chain combines TRBV4-1 with TRBJ1-1, with TRBD1 matching over 10 bases. Germline CDR1 reads MGHRA; CDR2 reads YSYEKL. CDR3 size: 14 residues. After removal of 3 bases from V and 5 bases from J, the junction contained 3 bases not matched to a gene. DNA for the CDR3: TGCGCCAGCAGCCAGGGACAGGGGCGAACTGAAGCTTTCTTT. Protein: CASSQGQGRTEAFF.

The chain joins TRBV5-6 to TRBJ1-5, with D tentatively TRBD1 (6 bases). V was clipped by 4 bases and J by 4 bases, with 15 bases between them. The germline gives CDR1 SGHDT, CDR2 YYEEEE. This CDR3 comprises 15 residues. In nucleotides, the CDR3 is TGTGCCAGCAGCCTTTACAGGGCGGAAAATCAGCCCCAGCATTTT. It codes for CASSLYRAENQPQHF.